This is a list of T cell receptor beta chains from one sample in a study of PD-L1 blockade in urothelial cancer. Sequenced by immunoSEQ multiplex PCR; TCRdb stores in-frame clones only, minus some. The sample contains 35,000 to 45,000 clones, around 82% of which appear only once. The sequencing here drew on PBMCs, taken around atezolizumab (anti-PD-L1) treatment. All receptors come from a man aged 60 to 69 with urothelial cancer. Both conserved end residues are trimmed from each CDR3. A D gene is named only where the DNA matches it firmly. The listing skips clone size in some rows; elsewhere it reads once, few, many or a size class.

CDR3 protein: ASSSLAGGNTDTQY
J gene: TRBJ2-3
V gene: TRBV6-5
clone size: NA
D gene: TRBD2

CDR3 protein: ASSVTGLASETQY
J gene: TRBJ2-5
V gene: TRBV9
clone size: NA
D gene: TRBD2

CDR3 protein: ASSWGTGIDQETQY
J gene: TRBJ2-5
V gene: TRBV5-1
clone size: NA
D gene: TRBD1

CDR3 protein: ASSLGAGATYGYT
J gene: TRBJ1-2
V gene: TRBV7-8
clone size: NA
D gene: NA

CDR3 protein: ASSFTITGKYSNQPQH
J gene: TRBJ1-5
V gene: TRBV4-1
clone size: NA
D gene: NA

CDR3 protein: ASSPLQGDSYNEQF
J gene: TRBJ2-1
V gene: TRBV19
clone size: hyperexpanded
D gene: TRBD1

CDR3 protein: ASSSRAADTDTQY
J gene: TRBJ2-3
V gene: TRBV6-5
clone size: NA
D gene: NA

CDR3 protein: ASSPGISGNTIY
J gene: TRBJ1-3
V gene: TRBV6-1
clone size: few
D gene: NA

CDR3 protein: ASSPRTGRYTNEKLF
J gene: TRBJ1-4
V gene: TRBV27
clone size: NA
D gene: TRBD1

CDR3 protein: ASRGSAGDEQF
J gene: TRBJ2-1
V gene: TRBV6-5
clone size: NA
D gene: TRBD2

CDR3 protein: ASSYGTGGNQPQH
J gene: TRBJ1-5
V gene: TRBV7-6
clone size: NA
D gene: TRBD1

CDR3 protein: ATLRQGWYNSPLH
J gene: TRBJ1-6
V gene: TRBV28
clone size: NA
D gene: TRBD1

CDR3 protein: SVLTRAGTEAF
J gene: TRBJ1-1
V gene: TRBV29-1
clone size: NA
D gene: NA

CDR3 protein: ASSVLADTQY
J gene: TRBJ2-3
V gene: TRBV5-6
clone size: NA
D gene: NA

CDR3 protein: ASSGTGDQPQH
J gene: TRBJ1-5
V gene: TRBV2
clone size: NA
D gene: TRBD1

CDR3 protein: ASSHRTGGADTDTQY
J gene: TRBJ2-3
V gene: TRBV5-6
clone size: NA
D gene: TRBD1

CDR3 protein: ASSPGTTNYGYT
J gene: TRBJ1-2
V gene: TRBV5-6
clone size: once
D gene: NA

CDR3 protein: ASRGRTGANVLT
J gene: TRBJ2-6
V gene: TRBV5-8
clone size: once
D gene: NA

CDR3 protein: ASSLEAGYMNTEAF
J gene: TRBJ1-1
V gene: TRBV5-1
clone size: NA
D gene: NA

CDR3 protein: ASSLEGGDTGELF
J gene: TRBJ2-2
V gene: TRBV5-1
clone size: NA
D gene: NA

CDR3 protein: ASTPSRLDTQY
J gene: TRBJ2-3
V gene: TRBV6-1
clone size: once
D gene: NA

CDR3 protein: ASSLAGVGSYT
J gene: TRBJ1-2
V gene: TRBV5-5
clone size: NA
D gene: NA

CDR3 protein: ASSWGGRTSGANVLT
J gene: TRBJ2-6
V gene: TRBV5-6
clone size: NA
D gene: TRBD2

CDR3 protein: ASSLGEPGELF
J gene: TRBJ2-2
V gene: TRBV7-8
clone size: NA
D gene: NA

CDR3 protein: ASSQGEGGYGYT
J gene: TRBJ1-2
V gene: TRBV4-1
clone size: NA
D gene: NA

CDR3 protein: ASSLTTGYNQPQH
J gene: TRBJ1-5
V gene: TRBV11-2
clone size: NA
D gene: TRBD1

CDR3 protein: ASSNEGSRQF
J gene: TRBJ2-1
V gene: TRBV7-6
clone size: NA
D gene: NA

CDR3 protein: ASSGPVRGYNEQF
J gene: TRBJ2-1
V gene: TRBV6-5
clone size: NA
D gene: NA

CDR3 protein: ASSQSIGGRGGYT
J gene: TRBJ1-2
V gene: TRBV14
clone size: NA
D gene: NA

CDR3 protein: ASSLGGQGSYEQY
J gene: TRBJ2-7
V gene: TRBV28
clone size: NA
D gene: TRBD1

CDR3 protein: ASSLDRGNTGELF
J gene: TRBJ2-2
V gene: TRBV2
clone size: NA
D gene: TRBD1

CDR3 protein: ASSATGGSDTQY
J gene: TRBJ2-3
V gene: TRBV6-1
clone size: NA
D gene: TRBD1

CDR3 protein: ASSPANFQNTEAF
J gene: TRBJ1-1
V gene: TRBV5-1
clone size: once
D gene: NA

CDR3 protein: ASSVGTESWRLQETQY
J gene: TRBJ2-5
V gene: TRBV9
clone size: NA
D gene: NA

CDR3 protein: ASYTGGYGYT
J gene: TRBJ1-2
V gene: TRBV28
clone size: NA
D gene: NA

CDR3 protein: AILRDSQETQY
J gene: TRBJ2-5
V gene: TRBV2
clone size: NA
D gene: NA

CDR3 protein: ASSFNAGDNEQF
J gene: TRBJ2-1
V gene: TRBV5-5
clone size: NA
D gene: NA

CDR3 protein: ASSYIRVSGELF
J gene: TRBJ2-2
V gene: TRBV6-5
clone size: NA
D gene: NA

CDR3 protein: ASSLGTGKLNTEAF
J gene: TRBJ1-1
V gene: TRBV5-1
clone size: once
D gene: TRBD1

CDR3 protein: ASSSEGGAAYNEQF
J gene: TRBJ2-1
V gene: TRBV7-3
clone size: NA
D gene: NA

CDR3 protein: ASSTTRSATQY
J gene: TRBJ2-5
V gene: TRBV7-2
clone size: NA
D gene: NA

CDR3 protein: ASSLLASGNTEAF
J gene: TRBJ1-1
V gene: TRBV5-1
clone size: NA
D gene: NA

CDR3 protein: ASSLDSRGQPQH
J gene: TRBJ1-5
V gene: TRBV11-2
clone size: few
D gene: NA

CDR3 protein: ASSPPGRGGSPLH
J gene: TRBJ1-6
V gene: TRBV6-1
clone size: NA
D gene: NA

CDR3 protein: ASSLELAGTYEQY
J gene: TRBJ2-7
V gene: TRBV13
clone size: NA
D gene: NA

CDR3 protein: SVEKTGASYNEQF
J gene: TRBJ2-1
V gene: TRBV29-1
clone size: NA
D gene: TRBD1

CDR3 protein: ASSRRQPSSYEQY
J gene: TRBJ2-7
V gene: TRBV23-1
clone size: NA
D gene: NA

CDR3 protein: ASSLVRSTNTGELF
J gene: TRBJ2-2
V gene: TRBV5-1
clone size: NA
D gene: NA

CDR3 protein: ASSQGGGRDGEQY
J gene: TRBJ2-7
V gene: TRBV4-2
clone size: NA
D gene: TRBD1

CDR3 protein: ASSSSGSGEQY
J gene: TRBJ2-7
V gene: TRBV9
clone size: medium-sized
D gene: NA

CDR3 protein: ASSRSLAGPTDTQY
J gene: TRBJ2-3
V gene: TRBV5-1
clone size: NA
D gene: TRBD2

CDR3 protein: ASRQGAGDEKLF
J gene: TRBJ1-4
V gene: TRBV5-4
clone size: NA
D gene: NA